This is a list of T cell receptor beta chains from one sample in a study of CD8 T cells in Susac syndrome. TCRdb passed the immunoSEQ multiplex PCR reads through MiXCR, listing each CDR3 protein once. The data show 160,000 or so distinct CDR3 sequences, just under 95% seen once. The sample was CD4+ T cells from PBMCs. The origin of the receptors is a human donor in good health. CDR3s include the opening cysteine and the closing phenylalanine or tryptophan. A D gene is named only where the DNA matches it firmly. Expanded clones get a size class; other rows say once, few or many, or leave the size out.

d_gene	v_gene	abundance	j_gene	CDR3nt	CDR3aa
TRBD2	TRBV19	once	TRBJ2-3	TGTGCCAGTAGCCGCGATAGCGGGGGGGGCACAGATACGCAGTATTTT	CASSRDSGGGTDTQYF
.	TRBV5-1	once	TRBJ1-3	TGCGCCAGCCACGACCGAGCTGGAAACACCATATATTTT	CASHDRAGNTIYF
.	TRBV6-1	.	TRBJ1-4	TGTGCCAGCAGTCCGGGACACGTCTCAGGGAACGAAAAACTGTTTTTT	CASSPGHVSGNEKLFF
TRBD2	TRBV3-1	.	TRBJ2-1	TGTGCCAGCAGCCAAGATCAAAGGACTAGCGGGGGTGGGAGTGAGCAGTTCTTC	CASSQDQRTSGGGSEQFF
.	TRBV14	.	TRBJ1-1	TGTGCCAGCAGCCAAGCCCTGAACACTGAAGCTTTCTTT	CASSQALNTEAFF
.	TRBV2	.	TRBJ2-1	TGTGCCAGCGCAGAGGTGTGGGCCAATGAGCAGTTCTTC	CASAEVWANEQFF
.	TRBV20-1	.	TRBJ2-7	TGCAGTGCCTTGGACAGGACTACCTACGAGCAGTACTTC	CSALDRTTYEQYF
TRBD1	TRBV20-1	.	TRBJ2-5	TGCAGTGCTCACCCTGGGACAGGGGGCGCGGAGACCCAGTACTTC	CSAHPGTGGAETQYF
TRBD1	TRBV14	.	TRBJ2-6	TGTGCCAGCAGCCAACCCGGACAGGGGGCGGCTGGGGCCAACGTCCTGACTTTC	CASSQPGQGAAGANVLTF
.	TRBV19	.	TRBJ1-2	TGTGCCAGTAGTGTGGGGGTCGGCTACACCTTC	CASSVGVGYTF
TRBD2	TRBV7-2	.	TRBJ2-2	TGTGCCAGCAGCCCTGCGACGGGGGGCACCGGGGAGCTGTTTTTT	CASSPATGGTGELFF
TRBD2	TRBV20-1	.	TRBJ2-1	TGCAGTGCTAGATTGGGCGGGGGGTACTACAATGAGCAGTTCTTC	CSARLGGGYYNEQFF
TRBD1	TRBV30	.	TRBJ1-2	TGTGCCTGGAGTACGCCAGGGGGTTTCTATGGCTACACCTTC	CAWSTPGGFYGYTF
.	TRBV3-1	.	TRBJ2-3	TGTGCCAGCACGAAGCGAAGCACAGATACGCAGTATTTT	CASTKRSTDTQYF
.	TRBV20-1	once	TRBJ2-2	TGCAGTGCTAGAGATCTCCGGGGAAACACCGGGGAGCTGTTTTTT	CSARDLRGNTGELFF
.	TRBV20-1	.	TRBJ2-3	TGCAGTGCTAGATCCCTGGGATCTCGCACAGATACGCAGTATTTT	CSARSLGSRTDTQYF
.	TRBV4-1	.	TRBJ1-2	TGCGCCAGCAGCCAAGAGGCGGATAACTATGGCTACACCTTC	CASSQEADNYGYTF
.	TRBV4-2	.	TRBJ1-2	TGTGCCAGCAGCCAAGATTCGGGACATGGCTACACCTTC	CASSQDSGHGYTF
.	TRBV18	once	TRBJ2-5	TGTGCCAGCTCACCAAGTCGCGCCCCGAGAATCCAAGAGACCCAGTACTTC	CASSPSRAPRIQETQYF
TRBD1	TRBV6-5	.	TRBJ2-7	TGTGCCAGCAGTTACTCCGGGACAGGGGGCATCTACTTC	CASSYSGTGGIYF
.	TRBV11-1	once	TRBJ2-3	TGTGCCAGCAGCTTAATGGAAAGCTTCGCAGATACGCAGTATTTT	CASSLMESFADTQYF
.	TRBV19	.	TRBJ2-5	TGTGCCAGTAGTATCGGCAGGCGAGAAGAGACCCAGTACTTC	CASSIGRREETQYF
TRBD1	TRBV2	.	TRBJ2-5	TGTGCCAGCAGTTACGACAGGGCAGAGACCCAGTACTTC	CASSYDRAETQYF
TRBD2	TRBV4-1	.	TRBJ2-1	TGCGCCAGCAGCCAACCCCGGACTAGCGGGGGGGCGAGCTCCTACAATGAGCAGTTCTTC	CASSQPRTSGGASSYNEQFF
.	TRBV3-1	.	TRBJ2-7	TGTGCCAGCAGCCAATTCACAGGGCCCTACGAGCAGTACTTC	CASSQFTGPYEQYF
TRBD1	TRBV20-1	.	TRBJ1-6	TGCAGTGCTAGCCGGGGGGGACAGGGGCCTTCACCCCTCCACTTT	CSASRGGQGPSPLHF
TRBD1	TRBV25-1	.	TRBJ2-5	TGTGCCAGCAGGGGGACAGGGGGACAAGAGACCCAGTACTTC	CASRGTGGQETQYF
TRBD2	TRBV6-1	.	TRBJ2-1	TGTGCCAGCAGTACCCCTGCGTCGGGGGGCTACAATGAGCAGTTCTTC	CASSTPASGGYNEQFF
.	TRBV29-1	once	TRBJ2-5	TGCAGCGTTCTGTCGGGGGCACGAGAGACCCAGTACTTC	CSVLSGARETQYF
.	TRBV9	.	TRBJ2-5	TGTGCCAGCAGCGTAGTGGCGGGGTCGGAGACCCAGTACTTC	CASSVVAGSETQYF
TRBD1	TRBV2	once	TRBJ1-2	TGTGCCAGCAGTGAAGCCGGCGACAGGGGGCTCTATGGCTACACCTTC	CASSEAGDRGLYGYTF
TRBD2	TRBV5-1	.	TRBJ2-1	TGCGCCAGCAGCTTGGGTGTAGCGGGGGGTAACAATGAGCAGTTCTTC	CASSLGVAGGNNEQFF
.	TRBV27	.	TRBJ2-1	TGTGCCAGCAGTTCATTACTGAGGGAGCAGTTCTTC	CASSSLLREQFF
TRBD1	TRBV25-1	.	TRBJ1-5	TGTGCCAGCAGTGCCGGGACAGGGGTCCGCAATCAGCCCCAGCATTTT	CASSAGTGVRNQPQHF
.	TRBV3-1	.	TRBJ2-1	TGTGCCAGCAGCCGATCGGAGGGCTACAATGAGCAGTTCTTC	CASSRSEGYNEQFF
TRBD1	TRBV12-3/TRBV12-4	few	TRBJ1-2	TGTGCCAGCAAAAGGAGGGGGCGGATCGATGGCTACACCTTC	CASKRRGRIDGYTF
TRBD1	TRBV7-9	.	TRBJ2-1	TGTGCCAGCAGCCCCCAATCAGGGGGGCAGTTCTTC	CASSPQSGGQFF
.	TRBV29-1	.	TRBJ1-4	TGCAGCGTTGTCTCATACGAAAAACTGTTTTTT	CSVVSYEKLFF
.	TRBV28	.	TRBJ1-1	TGTGCCAGCAGTTTACGAAGGAACACTGAAGCTTTCTTT	CASSLRRNTEAFF
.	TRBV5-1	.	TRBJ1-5	TGCGCCAGCAGCCGTAGGGGACCCTTCAATCAGCCCCAGCATTTT	CASSRRGPFNQPQHF
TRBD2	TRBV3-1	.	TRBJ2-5	TGTGCCAGCAGCCAAGATAGCTCGGTAGCGGGGTACCAAGAGACCCAGTACTTC	CASSQDSSVAGYQETQYF
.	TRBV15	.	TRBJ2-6	TGTGCCACCAGCAGAGGAAACTCTGGGGCCAACGTCCTGACTTTC	CATSRGNSGANVLTF
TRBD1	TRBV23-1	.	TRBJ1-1	TGCGCCAGCAGCCTATTGAAGGGACAGGGCGTTGAAGCTTTCTTT	CASSLLKGQGVEAFF
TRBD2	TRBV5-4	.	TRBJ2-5	TGTGCCAGCACCCCCTCTAGCGGGTCTCGGGAGACCCAGTACTTC	CASTPSSGSRETQYF
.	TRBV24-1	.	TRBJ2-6	TGTGCCACCAGTGACCAGACCGGACAGCCCTCTGGGGCCAACGTCCTGACTTTC	CATSDQTGQPSGANVLTF
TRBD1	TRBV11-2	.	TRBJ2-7	TGTGCCAGCAGCATACGGTCGTGGGGACAGGGGTACTACGAGCAGTACTTC	CASSIRSWGQGYYEQYF
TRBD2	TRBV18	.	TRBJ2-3	TGTGCCAGCTCACCTCAACAGCGTCTAGCGGGGGTCACAGATACGCAGTATTTT	CASSPQQRLAGVTDTQYF
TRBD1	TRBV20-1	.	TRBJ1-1	TGCAGTGCTCGCCGACAGGGAATTAACACTGAAGCTTTCTTT	CSARRQGINTEAFF
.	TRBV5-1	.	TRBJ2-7	TGCGCCAGCAGCTTGAGGGGGGGCCGAGACGAGCAGTACTTC	CASSLRGGRDEQYF
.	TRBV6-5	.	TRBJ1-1	TGTGCCAGCAGCTCCGGGACGGAAATAGCTTTCTTT	CASSSGTEIAFF
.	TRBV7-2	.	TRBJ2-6	TGTGCCAGCAGCTTTGGGCAGCCTGGGGCCAACGTCCTGACTTTC	CASSFGQPGANVLTF
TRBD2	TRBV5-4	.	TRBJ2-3	TGTGCCAGCAGCAAGGGACTAGCAGAAGATACGCAGTATTTT	CASSKGLAEDTQYF
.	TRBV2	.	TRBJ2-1	TGTGCCAGCCAGGGGGGGGCGGCTGAGCAGTTCTTC	CASQGGAAEQFF
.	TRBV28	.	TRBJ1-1	TGTGCCAGCACCAGTAGTTTGAACACTGAAGCTTTCTTT	CASTSSLNTEAFF
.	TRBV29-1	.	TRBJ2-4	TGCAGCGTTGAAGAGATGGGACGGGAAAAAAACATTCAGTACTTC	CSVEEMGREKNIQYF
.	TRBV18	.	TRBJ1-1	TGTGCCAGCTCAAAGATGGACAGTCGTGACACTGAAGCTTTCTTT	CASSKMDSRDTEAFF